This T cell receptor beta chain comes out of a study of regulatory T cells in long-lasting Graves disease (dated by TCRdb to about 2021). For the study in its entirety: Patients with newly diagnosed Graves' disease had been on antithyroid drugs for under 3 months. Persistent Graves' disease patients were compared with newly diagnosed Graves' disease patients by peripheral blood TCR sequencing and RNA sequencing. The study was conducted in China and was registered as a clinical trial. A total of some 35 samples underwent TCR sequencing: about 13 from persistent and around 20 from newly diagnosed Graves' disease patients. Study-wide conclusions, independent of this receptor: Compared with newly diagnosed patients, persistent Graves' disease patients had lower TCR Shannon entropy and fewer highly expanded clones, which suggests clonal expansion. The authors noted that the small sample size was a limitation that may lower accuracy. More public clonotypes were shared among persistent patients (2,741) than among newly diagnosed patients (966). Only peripheral blood was studied, because thyroid tissue, the primary lesion, was inaccessible. Persistent disease showed preferential use of TRBV28, TRBJ1-2 and TRBJ2-5, whereas newly diagnosed disease favored TRBV20-1 and TRBJ2-1. Sequencing and analysis were restricted to the TCR beta chain.

Library creation used multiplex PCR. Sequencing instrument: Illumina HiSeq 4000. TCR beta libraries were built with iRepertoire HTBI primers and Arm-PCR amplification of CDR3 regions. Before sequencing, the PCR products went through gel purification. Per the authors' processing: Across samples, 60 to 80 TRBV and roughly 15 TRBJ segments were identified and used for gene usage analysis of CDR3 amino acid clonotypes. COPE and FqMerger were used to merge filtered high-quality paired reads into contigs. BLAST was used to align contigs to the IMGT TRBV, TRBD and TRBJ reference genes, and CDR3 was defined following IMGT. Any clonotype with a frequency above 0.1% was classified as a highly expanded clone. Repertoire diversity was measured by Shannon entropy, and V-J evenness by the Gini coefficient. A clonotype was considered public if more than one individual shared it. Using fastp at Q25 and MiXCR, TCRdb reprocessed the public reads and kept productive beta chains. Every CDR3 protein is listed once, alongside the most common genes and DNA of its rows. The V and J calls follow TCRdb's processing rather than the paper's. The sample table shows 370,000 or so distinct CDR3 sequences, and 15% to 20% are seen once. The biggest ten clones account for 20% to 25% of the sample.

The CDR1 and CDR2 encoded by the germline V gene are MNHNS and SASEGT. The CDR3 runs 15 residues from the cysteine to the phenylalanine. CDR3 DNA only is kept here, 45 bases in frame from base 1. Trimming leaves V shorter by 7 bases and J shorter by 5 bases, with the junction holding 7 bases beyond the gene matches. A word on this clonotype: It lacks a known antigen. One base away there is no much larger clone; base qualities are not given.

The intended sense of this specimen's time point label: newly diagnosed GD, antithyroid drugs for less than 3 months. For both TCR sequencing and RNA sequencing, RNA was extracted from PBMCs using TRIzol. The diagnosis of Graves' disease followed American Thyroid Association guidelines. The patients came from an endocrinology department in Xi'an, China. From each patient, about 8.9 milliliters of peripheral blood was collected into an EDTA anticoagulant tube. Ficoll Paque Plus density gradient separation was used to isolate PBMCs, and no further T cell sorting was done. An Agilent 2100 Bioanalyzer and agarose gel were used to check RNA quality, while a NanoDrop 2000 measured RNA concentration. These data were also filed under a second study, of T cells in Graves' hyperthyroidism and ophthalmopathy. The second investigation adds: Stable Graves' hyperthyroidism was defined as no progression to ophthalmopathy during 18 months of follow-up. Hyperthyroidism patients were aged 18 to 65 years and newly diagnosed, with disease duration of less than 2 months. Any patient with an uncontrolled infection, another autoimmune disease, pregnancy or lactation was excluded. Clinical symptoms, serum thyroxine and TRAb, thyroid ultrasound, and orbital computed tomography formed the basis for the diagnoses. For the first round of RT-PCR on the TCR CDR3, the HTBI primer set was used together with the Qiagen OneStep RT-PCR kit. Blood samples also contained most of the expanded thyroid clonotypes (frequency above 0.001), which suggests that blood repertoires may reflect thyroid immune responses. Ophthalmopathy was separated from stable hyperthyroidism by a 13 V-J signature model, with approximately 90% sensitivity and about 81% specificity obtained in cross-validation and 80%/75% obtained in testing. In validation, progression to ophthalmopathy was predicted by the model with 70.59% sensitivity and nearly 75% specificity, a median of about 6.8 months before onset. A discovery cohort of about a hundred patients, roughly 43 with Graves' ophthalmopathy and fewer than 65 with stable Graves' hyperthyroidism, was used to find distinguishing TCR V-J signatures. Prospective prediction of ophthalmopathy was tested in an independent validation cohort of 18 hyperthyroidism patients and 17 patients who later progressed to ophthalmopathy. For training and testing, the 100 or so patients in the discovery cohort were randomly divided in a 7:3 ratio. The study also compared thyroid tissue and blood T-cell repertoires from roughly six Graves' hyperthyroidism patients. Following sampling, methimazole starting at 30 mg daily was given to hyperthyroidism patients, and high-dose intravenous methylprednisolone was given to ophthalmopathy patients. A second multiplex PCR round built the libraries, followed by size selection and purification. Paired-end sequencing of the libraries was performed with 100 bp reads on an Illumina HiSeq2000. Raw data were processed with SOAPnuke, discarding reads with adapters, uncalled bases, mean Phred below 15, or no exact constant-primer or identifier match. High-quality paired reads were merged with COPE v1.2.5, and unique nucleotide sequences were defined as clonotypes. MiTCR v1.1 was used to align the clonotypes against IMGT TRBV, TRBD and TRBJ reference segments. The analysis was restricted to V-J combinations with a frequency above 0.0001, which together covered just over 98% of the repertoires. A TCS score was defined as the ratio between F50 (clonal expansion) and ExV (chaos), using BLOSUM62-based TCRdist between CDR3 peptides within each V-J. Welch's t-statistics and random forest reduced 500 to 550 V-J features to roughly 13, which were used in a naive Bayes classifier (R e1071). Sample size was not statistically predetermined, and blinding of investigators to group allocation was not performed. TCR Vbeta CDR3 sequencing of some 140 peripheral blood samples (more than 40 ophthalmopathy, 70 to 85 hyperthyroidism and approximately 17 progressor patients) is reported in the paper.

The material was peripheral blood mononuclear cells (PBMCs), obtained at new diagnosis, from a patient treated with antithyroid drugs. This clonotype was sampled from a woman aged 18-30 years with Graves disease. Donor details come from another sample of the same person, matched by shared clones. Recombination linked TRBV6-1 to TRBJ2-3, and TRBD2 aligns with 12 junction nucleotides. The nucleotide sequence is given as TGTGCCAGCACGCAACCGGGACTAGCGGGAGATACGCAGTATTTT. Its translation reads: CASTQPGLAGDTQYF.